This T cell receptor (beta chain) was sequenced during a study of T cells in Graves' hyperthyroidism and ophthalmopathy. Overall study results and limits: Ophthalmopathy cases were set apart from stable hyperthyroidism by a 13 V-J model.

Details on this clonotype: The antigen is not known.

The investigators amplified TCR beta CDR3 regions from RNA transcripts. The TCR CDR3 was amplified in a first-round RT-PCR using the HTBI primer set. TCRdb redid the calling of the multiplex PCR reads with MiXCR, one entry per CDR3 protein. This sample has about 720,000 distinct CDR3 sequences, with about a sixth found just once. The CDR3 contains 13 residues. The germline CDR1 and CDR2 sequences are GTSNPN and SVGIG (reference sequence). V lost 4 bases to trimming and J lost 7 bases; unmatched junction nucleotides: 7. Sequencing was done on a sample of blood. This receptor was taken from a man between 18 and 35 years old with Graves' hyperthyroidism. The chain combines TRBV30 with TRBJ2-7; 10 bases are shared with TRBD2. CDR3 in DNA: TGTGCCTGGACTAGCGGGGGCCAAGGGGAGCAGTACTTC. Protein: CAWTSGGQGEQYF.